This TCR beta chain was captured by sequencing in a study of T cell repertoires in cytomegalovirus infection (dated by TCRdb to between 2017 and 2020). General notes on the study: Recently identified HLA-C-restricted CMV epitopes, whose presentation resists viral immunomodulation, were targeted by peptide stimulations together with well-studied HLA-B-restricted epitopes. The HLA type of each donor mattered for the analysis, because public TCR beta signatures pointed to carriage of CMV infection along with the matching HLA type. Study-wide findings and limitations: The ex vivo response was dominated by HLA-C-restricted CMV-specific TCR beta clonotypes, which also provided the single most frequent clonotype in two of eight donors. Carriers of CMV infection plus the relevant HLA type were discriminated by the cumulative frequency of public TCR beta family members in the study cohort and in an independent roughly 340-donor cohort.

This clonotype was seen a single time. It has no known antigen specificity. Base qualities are not recorded, but no much larger clone differs from it by a single base. Evidence from one read is weak. The treatment or condition label corresponds to: in vitro stimulation with specific CMV peptide epitopes to enrich CMV-specific T cells. Sequencer: Illumina HiSeq 1500. TCRdb passed the public sequencing reads through fastp at Q25 and MiXCR, retaining productive beta sequences. Records with the same CDR3 protein are collapsed into one entry carrying the most frequent genes and DNA. Recorded for this sample are approximately 390,000 distinct CDR3 sequences; roughly a third of them occurred a single time. The ten top clones hold about 14% of the sample. Germline trimming amounts to 5 bases on V and 4 bases on J, with 10 as the count of junction bases outside the gene matches. The CDR3 runs 17 residues from the cysteine to the phenylalanine. The DNA shown is the 51-base CDR3, in frame from base 1. Sequences LNHDA (CDR1) and SQIVND (CDR2) are obtained from the germline V gene (reference sequence).

This receptor chain uses TRBV19 and TRBJ2-3; TRBD2 agrees with 12 junctional bases. The sequenced sample was cultured PBMCs, obtained from culture after CMV antigen stimulation. The clonotype comes from a human donor in good health (CMV status not recorded). Some clones in this sample may be carry-over from other donors' samples. CDR3 sequence: CASSSMTSGRFADTQYF. At the DNA level, the sequence is TGTGCCAGTAGTTCTATGACTAGCGGGAGATTCGCAGATACGCAGTATTTT.